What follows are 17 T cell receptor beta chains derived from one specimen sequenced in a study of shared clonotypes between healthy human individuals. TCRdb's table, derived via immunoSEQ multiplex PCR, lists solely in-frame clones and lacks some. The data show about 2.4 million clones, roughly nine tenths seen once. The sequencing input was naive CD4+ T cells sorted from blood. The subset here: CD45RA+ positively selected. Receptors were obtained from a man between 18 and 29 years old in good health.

The CDR3 loop reads CATEDRTYEQYF. In DNA, the CDR3 is TGTGCCACCGAGGACAGAACCTACGAGCAGTACTTC. This chain links TRBV28 with TRBJ2-7; D may be TRBD1 (6 bases). This CDR3 is 12 amino acids long. Trimming cost V 10 bases and J 2 bases, with 12 bases left between them. Per germline, CDR1 MDHEN and CDR2 SYDVKM. The full variable domain, rest sourced from reference TRBV28 and TRBJ2-7, is DVKVTQSSRYLVKRTGEKVFLECVQDMDHENMFWYRQDPGLGLRLIYFSYDVKMKEKGDIPEGYSVSREKKERFSLILESASTNQTSMYLCATEDRTYEQYFGPGTRLTVT.

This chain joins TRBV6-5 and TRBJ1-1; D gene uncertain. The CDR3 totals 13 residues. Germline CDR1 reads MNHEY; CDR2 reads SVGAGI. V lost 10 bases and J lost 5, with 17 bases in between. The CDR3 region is CATSRKRETEAFF. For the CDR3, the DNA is TGTGCCACCTCGAGAAAGCGGGAGACTGAAGCTTTCTTT.

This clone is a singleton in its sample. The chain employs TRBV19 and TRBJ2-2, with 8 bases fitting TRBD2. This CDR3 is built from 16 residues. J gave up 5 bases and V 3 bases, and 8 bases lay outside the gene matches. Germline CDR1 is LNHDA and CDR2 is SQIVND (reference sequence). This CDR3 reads CASSMIGRATTGELFF. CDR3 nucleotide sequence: TGTGCCAGTAGTATGATCGGGAGGGCCACAACCGGGGAGCTGTTTTTT.

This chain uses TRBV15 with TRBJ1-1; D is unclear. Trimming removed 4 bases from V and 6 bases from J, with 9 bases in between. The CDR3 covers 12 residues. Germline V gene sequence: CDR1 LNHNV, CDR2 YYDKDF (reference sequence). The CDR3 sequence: CATSIDLAEAFF. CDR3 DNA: TGTGCCACCAGCATAGATTTGGCTGAAGCTTTCTTT.

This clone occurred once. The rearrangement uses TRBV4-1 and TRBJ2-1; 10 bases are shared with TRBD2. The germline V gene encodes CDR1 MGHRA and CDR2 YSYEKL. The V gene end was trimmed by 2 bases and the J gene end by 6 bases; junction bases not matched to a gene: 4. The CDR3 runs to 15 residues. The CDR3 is CASSQTLAGANEQFF. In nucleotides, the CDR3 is TGCGCCAGCAGCCAAACCCTAGCGGGAGCCAATGAGCAGTTCTTC.

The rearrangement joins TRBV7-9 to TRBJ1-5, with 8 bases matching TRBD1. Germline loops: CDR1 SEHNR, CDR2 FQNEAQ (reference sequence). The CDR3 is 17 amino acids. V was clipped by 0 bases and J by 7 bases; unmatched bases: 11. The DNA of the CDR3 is TGTGCCAGCAGCTTAGCGGACAGGGCGCTGAGGGGACAGCCCCAGCATTTT. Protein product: CASSLADRALRGQPQHF.

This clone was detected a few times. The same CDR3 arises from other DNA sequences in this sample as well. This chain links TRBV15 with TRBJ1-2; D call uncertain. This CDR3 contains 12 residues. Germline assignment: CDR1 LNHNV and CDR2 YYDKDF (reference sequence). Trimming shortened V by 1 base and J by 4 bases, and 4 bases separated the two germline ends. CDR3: CATSRVGYGYTF. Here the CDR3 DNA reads TGTGCCACCAGCAGAGTGGGCTATGGCTACACCTTC.

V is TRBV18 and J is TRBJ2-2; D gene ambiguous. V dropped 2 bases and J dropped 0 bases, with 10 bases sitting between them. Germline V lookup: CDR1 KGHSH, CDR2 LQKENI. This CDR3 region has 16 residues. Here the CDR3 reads CASSPDWGSNTGELFF. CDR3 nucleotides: TGTGCCAGCTCACCAGACTGGGGATCGAACACCGGGGAGCTGTTTTTT. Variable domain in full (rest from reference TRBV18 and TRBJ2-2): NAGVMQNPRHLVRRRGQEARLRCSPMKGHSHVYWYRQLPEEGLKFMVYLQKENIIDESGMPKERFSAEFPKEGPSILRIQQVVRGDSAAYFCASSPDWGSNTGELFFGEGSRLTVL.

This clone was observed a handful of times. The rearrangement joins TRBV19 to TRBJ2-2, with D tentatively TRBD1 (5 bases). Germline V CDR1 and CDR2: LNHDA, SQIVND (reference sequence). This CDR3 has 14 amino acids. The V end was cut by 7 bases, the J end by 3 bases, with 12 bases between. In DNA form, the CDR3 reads TGTGCCAGTACCTCAGGGAATTACACCGGGGAGCTGTTTTTT. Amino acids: CASTSGNYTGELFF.

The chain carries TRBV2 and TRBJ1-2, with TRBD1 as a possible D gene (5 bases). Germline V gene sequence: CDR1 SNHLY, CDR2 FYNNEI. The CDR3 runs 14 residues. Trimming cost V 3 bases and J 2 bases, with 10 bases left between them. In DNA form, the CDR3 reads TGTGCCAGCAGTGAGCGGTCAGGGAACTATGGCTACACCTTC. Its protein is CASSERSGNYGYTF. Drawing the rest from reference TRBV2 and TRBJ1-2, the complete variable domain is EPEVTQTPSHQVTQMGQEVILRCVPISNHLYFYWYRQILGQKVEFLVSFYNNEISEKSEIFDDQFSVERPDGSNFTLKIRSTKLEDSAMYFCASSERSGNYGYTFGSGTRLTVV.

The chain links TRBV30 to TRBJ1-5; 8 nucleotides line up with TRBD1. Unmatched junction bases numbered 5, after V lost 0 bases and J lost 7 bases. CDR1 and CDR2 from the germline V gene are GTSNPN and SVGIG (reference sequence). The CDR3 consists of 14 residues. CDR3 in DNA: TGTGCCTGGAGTGTCGGGGACAGGTTGCAGCCCCAGCATTTT. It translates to CAWSVGDRLQPQHF.

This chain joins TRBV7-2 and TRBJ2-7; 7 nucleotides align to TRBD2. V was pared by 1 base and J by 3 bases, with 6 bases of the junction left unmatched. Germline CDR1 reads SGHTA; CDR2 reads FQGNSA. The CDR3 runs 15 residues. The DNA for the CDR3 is TGTGCCAGCAGCTTAGTCGCGGGAGTGAGCTACGAGCAGTACTTC. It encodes CASSLVAGVSYEQYF.

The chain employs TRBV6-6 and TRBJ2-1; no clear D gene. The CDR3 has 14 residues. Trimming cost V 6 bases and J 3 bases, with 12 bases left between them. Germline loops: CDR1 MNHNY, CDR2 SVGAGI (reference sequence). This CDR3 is CASREVESYNEQFF. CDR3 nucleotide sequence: TGTGCCAGCAGAGAGGTCGAAAGCTACAATGAGCAGTTCTTC.

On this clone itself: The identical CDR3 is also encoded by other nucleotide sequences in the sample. The CDR3 region is CASSLVASGTGELFF. The CDR3 DNA sequence: TGCGCCAGCAGCTTGGTGGCTAGCGGTACCGGGGAGCTGTTTTTT. The V gene is TRBV5-1, the J gene TRBJ2-2; 7 positions agree with TRBD2. Germline V CDR1 and CDR2: SGHRS, YFSETQ. With 0 bases clipped from V and 5 bases from J, the junction kept 4 bases outside the gene matches. This CDR3 has 15 amino acids. Based on the CDR3 plus reference TRBV5-1 and TRBJ2-2, the full variable domain is KAGVTQTPRYLIKTRGQQVTLSCSPISGHRSVSWYQQTPGQGLQFLFEYFSETQRNKGNFPGRFSGRQFSNSRSEMNVSTLELGDSALYLCASSLVASGTGELFFGEGSRLTVL.

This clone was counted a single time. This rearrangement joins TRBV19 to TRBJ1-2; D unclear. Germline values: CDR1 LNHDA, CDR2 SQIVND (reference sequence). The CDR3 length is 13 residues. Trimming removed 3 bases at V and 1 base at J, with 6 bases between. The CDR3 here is CASSITRNYGYTF. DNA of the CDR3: TGTGCCAGTAGTATCACCCGTAACTATGGCTACACCTTC.

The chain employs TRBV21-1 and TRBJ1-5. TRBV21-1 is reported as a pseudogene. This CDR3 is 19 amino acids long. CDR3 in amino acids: CASSEPVPRVHFSNQPQHF. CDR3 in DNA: TGTGCCAGCAGCGAGCCAGTTCCGAGGGTTCACTTTAGCAATCAGCCCCAGCATTTT.

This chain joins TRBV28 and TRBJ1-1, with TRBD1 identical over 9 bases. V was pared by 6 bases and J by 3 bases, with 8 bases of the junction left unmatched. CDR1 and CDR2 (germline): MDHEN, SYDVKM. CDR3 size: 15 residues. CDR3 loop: CASSSPGQGDTEAFF. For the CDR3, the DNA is TGTGCCAGCAGCTCCCCGGGACAGGGAGACACTGAAGCTTTCTTT.